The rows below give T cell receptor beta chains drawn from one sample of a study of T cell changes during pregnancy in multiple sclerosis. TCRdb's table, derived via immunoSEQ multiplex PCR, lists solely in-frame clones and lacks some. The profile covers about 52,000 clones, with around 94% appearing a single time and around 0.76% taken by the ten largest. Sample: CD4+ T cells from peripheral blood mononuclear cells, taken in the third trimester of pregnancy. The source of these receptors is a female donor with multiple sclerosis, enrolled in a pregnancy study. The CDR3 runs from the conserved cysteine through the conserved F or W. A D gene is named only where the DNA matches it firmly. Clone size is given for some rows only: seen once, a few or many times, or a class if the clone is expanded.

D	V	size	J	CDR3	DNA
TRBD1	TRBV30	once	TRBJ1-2	CAWRRQGRAYGYTF	TGTGCCTGGAGGCGACAGGGCAGGGCCTATGGCTACACCTTC
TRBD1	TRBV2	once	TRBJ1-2	CASSQGQGAVGYTF	TGTGCCAGCAGTCAAGGACAGGGGGCTGTAGGCTACACCTTC
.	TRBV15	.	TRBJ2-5	CATSRDRTDQETQYF	TGTGCCACCAGCAGAGATCGTACAGATCAAGAGACCCAGTACTTC
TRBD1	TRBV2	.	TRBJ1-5	CASSGRGSVTGGQPQHF	TGTGCCAGCAGTGGGAGGGGGTCGGTGACAGGGGGACAGCCCCAGCATTTT
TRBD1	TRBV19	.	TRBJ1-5	CASRSTGGGQPQHF	TGTGCCAGTAGATCAACAGGGGGCGGTCAGCCCCAGCATTTT
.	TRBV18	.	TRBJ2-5	CASSARGGREETQYF	TGTGCCAGCTCAGCGAGGGGGGGGCGCGAGGAGACCCAGTACTTC
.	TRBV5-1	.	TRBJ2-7	CASSLGYGRTSEQYF	TGCGCCAGCAGCTTGGGCTACGGGAGAACAAGCGAGCAGTACTTC
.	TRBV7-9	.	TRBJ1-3	CATRGSSGNTIYF	TGTGCCACCAGGGGCAGCTCTGGAAACACCATATATTTT
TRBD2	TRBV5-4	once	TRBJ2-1	CASSLERGEGEQFF	TGTGCCAGCAGCTTGGAGCGGGGGGAAGGTGAGCAGTTCTTC
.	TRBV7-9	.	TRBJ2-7	CASSLQAVVYEQYF	TGTGCCAGCAGCTTACAAGCGGTCGTCTACGAGCAGTACTTC
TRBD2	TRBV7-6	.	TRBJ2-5	CASSLRASGGLYQETQYF	TGTGCCAGCAGCTTAAGGGCTAGCGGGGGGTTGTACCAAGAGACCCAGTACTTC
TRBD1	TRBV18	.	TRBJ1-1	CASSTLNGRGVTEAFF	TGTGCCAGCTCTACCTTGAATGGCAGGGGGGTGACTGAAGCTTTCTTT
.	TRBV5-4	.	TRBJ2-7	CASSIPSVGPITGEQYF	TGTGCCAGCAGCATCCCTAGTGTGGGCCCAATCACGGGGGAGCAGTACTTC
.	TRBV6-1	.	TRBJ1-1	CASSEIGGNTEAFF	TGTGCCAGCAGTGAAATAGGGGGAAACACTGAAGCTTTCTTT
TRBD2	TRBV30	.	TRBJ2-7	CAWSVTSGAYEQYF	TGTGCCTGGAGTGTGACTAGCGGGGCCTACGAGCAGTACTTC
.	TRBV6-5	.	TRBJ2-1	CASSYSNNEQFF	TGTGCCAGCAGTTATAGTAACAATGAGCAGTTCTTC
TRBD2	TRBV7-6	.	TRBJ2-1	CASSLVSGGAMLYNEQFF	TGTGCCAGCAGCTTAGTGAGCGGGGGGGCGATGCTATACAATGAGCAGTTCTTC
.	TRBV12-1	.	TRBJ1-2	CASSSPRLDYGYTF	TGTGCTAGCAGCTCTCCCAGGTTAGACTATGGCTACACCTTC
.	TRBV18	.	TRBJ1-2	CASSVNFLGQDGYGYTF	TGTGCCAGCTCGGTGAACTTCCTCGGCCAGGATGGCTATGGCTACACCTTC
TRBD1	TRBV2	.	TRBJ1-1	CASSVQGAMNTEAFF	TGTGCCAGCAGTGTACAGGGGGCAATGAACACTGAAGCTTTCTTT
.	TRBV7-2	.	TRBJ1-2	CASSPLSGNLRGYTF	TGTGCCAGCAGCCCTTTGTCCGGGAATTTGCGAGGCTACACCTTC
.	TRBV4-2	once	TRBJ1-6	CASSPGQLDNSPLHF	TGTGCCAGCAGCCCCGGACAGCTAGATAATTCACCCCTCCACTTT
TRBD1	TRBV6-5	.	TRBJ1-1	CASSLDRAAGTEAFF	TGTGCCAGCAGTTTGGACAGGGCCGCGGGGACTGAAGCTTTCTTT
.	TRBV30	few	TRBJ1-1	CAWSTTEAFF	TGTGCCTGGAGTACTACTGAAGCTTTCTTT